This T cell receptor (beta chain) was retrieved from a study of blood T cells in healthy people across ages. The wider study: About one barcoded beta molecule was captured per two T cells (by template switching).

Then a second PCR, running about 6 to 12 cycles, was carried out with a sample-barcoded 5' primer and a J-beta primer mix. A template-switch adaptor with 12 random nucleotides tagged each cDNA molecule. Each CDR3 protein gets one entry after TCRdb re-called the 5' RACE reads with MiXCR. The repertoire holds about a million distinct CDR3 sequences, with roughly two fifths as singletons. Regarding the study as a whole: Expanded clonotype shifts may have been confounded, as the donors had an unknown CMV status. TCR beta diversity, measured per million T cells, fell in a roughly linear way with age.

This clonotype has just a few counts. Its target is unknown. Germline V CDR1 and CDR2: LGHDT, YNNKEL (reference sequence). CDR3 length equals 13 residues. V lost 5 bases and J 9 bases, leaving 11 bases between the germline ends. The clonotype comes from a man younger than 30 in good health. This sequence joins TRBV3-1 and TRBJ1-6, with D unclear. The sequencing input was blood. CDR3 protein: CASSVRPISPLHF. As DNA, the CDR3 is TGTGCCAGCAGCGTAAGACCGATTTCACCCCTCCACTTT.